The 15 T cell receptor beta chains presented below share a single source sample, sequenced in a study of T cells after yellow fever vaccination (dated by TCRdb to about 2019). Taken with the paper, the label for treatment or condition translates to: live attenuated yellow fever vaccine strain. The method was 5' RACE. The instrument given in TCRdb is Illumina HiSeq 2500. TCRdb applied fastp at Q25 and MiXCR to the public reads, then kept only in-frame beta chains. Merged by CDR3 protein, the rows form single entries marked with the most common genes and DNA. This sample holds about 630,000 distinct CDR3 sequences; about 12% were observed only once. More than 12% of the sample lies in the top ten. Sequenced here: PBMCs, sampled on the day of the yellow fever booster vaccination. All receptors come from a man between 25 and 39 years old who received the YFV17D yellow fever vaccine.

This clonotype was picked up a small number of times. This rearrangement joins TRBV12-3 or TRBV12-4 to TRBJ2-3, with TRBD2 matching 10 bases. The CDR3 extends over 16 amino acids. With V trimmed by 3 bases and J by 7 bases, 10 bases remained unmatched. CDR3 sequence reads: CASSFSSAGGLNTQYF. CDR3 bases: TGTGCCAGCAGTTTTTCTTCAGCGGGAGGGCTGAATACGCAGTATTTT.

This clonotype was observed many times. The chain employs TRBV3-1 and TRBJ1-2; D perhaps matches TRBD1 (5 bases). Trimming removed 0 bases from V and 8 bases from J, with 10 bases in between. This CDR3 has 13 residues. Germline V gives CDR1 LGHDT, CDR2 YNNKEL (reference sequence). The CDR3 region is CASSQDTGRGYTF. The CDR3, as DNA: TGTGCCAGCAGCCAAGACACAGGTAGAGGCTACACCTTC.

This chain uses TRBV12-3 or TRBV12-4 with TRBJ2-7; D perhaps matches TRBD1 (6 bases). This CDR3 region has 13 residues. V dropped 5 bases and J dropped 9 bases, with 17 bases sitting between them. Written as DNA, the CDR3 is TGTGCCAGCAGTCCATCACAGGGTCGAGGGCAGTACTTC. Encoded protein: CASSPSQGRGQYF.

The CDR3 reads CASSISTSRGQETQYF. The CDR3 nucleotides read TGCGCCAGCAGCATATCCACGTCCAGGGGACAAGAGACCCAGTACTTC. The V gene is TRBV5-1, the J gene TRBJ2-5, with D tentatively TRBD1 (6 bases). CDR3 length: 16 residues. Trimming removed 4 bases at V and 2 bases at J, with 18 bases between. Germline CDR1 SGHRS, CDR2 YFSETQ.

This clonotype has a handful of counts. The chain is built from TRBV14 and TRBJ1-4, with 10 bases fitting TRBD1. This CDR3 is 15 amino acids long. With 4 bases clipped from V and 7 bases from J, the junction kept 6 bases outside the gene matches. Germline loops: CDR1 SGHDN, CDR2 FVKESK. The CDR3, as DNA: TGTGCCAGCAGCCTGACAGGGGGCGGAATTGAAAAACTGTTTTTT. Its translation: CASSLTGGGIEKLFF.

This clonotype was seen at least ten times. The gene calls are TRBV12-3 or TRBV12-4 and TRBJ2-5, with 7 bases aligning to TRBD1. Trimming at V came to 3 bases and at J to 2 bases, leaving 6 bases not matched to a gene. This CDR3 contains 15 residues. CDR3 bases: TGTGCCAGCAGTTTTGGTGACAGGGATCAAGAGACCCAGTACTTC. It is translated as CASSFGDRDQETQYF.

This clonotype was found a few times. This rearrangement joins TRBV12-3 or TRBV12-4 to TRBJ2-7; D is perhaps TRBD1 (6 bases). The V gene lost 5 bases and the J gene lost 0 bases, with 17 bases spanning the gap. The CDR3 is made up of 16 amino acids. CDR3 in amino acids: CASSPITGSHSYEQYF. The DNA of the CDR3 is TGTGCCAGCAGTCCGATAACAGGGTCCCACTCCTACGAGCAGTACTTC.

This clonotype was observed a few times. The chain links TRBV27 to TRBJ2-1; the D gene could be TRBD1 or TRBD2 (6 bases each). V dropped 5 bases and J dropped 12 bases, with 20 bases sitting between them. Germline-derived CDR1 and CDR2 are MNHEY and SMNVEV (reference sequence). This CDR3 is built from 14 residues. In nucleotides, the CDR3 is TGTGCCAGCAGTCCATACCTAGCAGGAGGGGGGCAGTTCTTC. Protein product: CASSPYLAGGGQFF.

This clonotype was counted a few times. The rearrangement uses TRBV5-8 and TRBJ1-2; TRBD1 might be the D (6 bases). The CDR3 has 13 amino acids. Trimming stripped 2 bases from V and 3 bases from J, with 8 bases between. Germline V CDR1 and CDR2: SGHTS, YDEGEE. CDR3 protein: CASSLQGYYGYTF. The CDR3 DNA is TGTGCCAGCAGCTTACAGGGATACTATGGCTACACCTTC.

This clonotype was seen at least ten times. The genes are TRBV5-1 and TRBJ1-1; D remains unclear. CDR1 is SGHRS, CDR2 YFSETQ, per germline. Trimming left V 2 bases short and J 0 bases short, with 5 bases between. This CDR3 region has 13 residues. CDR3 amino acids: CASSLRLNTEAFF. CDR3 bases: TGCGCCAGCAGCTTAAGACTGAACACTGAAGCTTTCTTT.

V is TRBV18 and J is TRBJ1-1; 9 nucleotides align to TRBD1. Germline loops: CDR1 KGHSH, CDR2 LQKENI. The CDR3 totals 18 residues. V lost 1 base, J lost 0 bases, and 9 bases stayed unmatched. The CDR3 sequence: CASSPRFGQGHMNTEAFF. DNA for the CDR3: TGTGCCAGCTCACCACGATTCGGACAGGGGCACATGAACACTGAAGCTTTCTTT.

The chain links TRBV6-2 or TRBV6-3 to TRBJ2-2; D is uncertain. The CDR3 covers 15 residues. In germline, CDR1 is MNHEY, CDR2 SVGEGT. V was cut by 2 bases and J by 5 bases, with 12 bases left in between. CDR3 DNA sequence: TGTGCCAGCAGTTACGTGGAGAAACGGACCGGGGAGCTGTTTTTT. Translated: CASSYVEKRTGELFF.

This clonotype was seen at least ten times. This chain joins TRBV6-2 or TRBV6-3 and TRBJ2-1; a possible D gene is TRBD1 (5 bases). Trimming left V 9 bases short and J 7 bases short, with 19 bases between. There are 14 residues in the CDR3. CDR1 and CDR2 from the germline V gene are MNHEY and SVGEGT. The CDR3 sequence: CASTKGNPPNEQFF. In DNA form, the CDR3 reads TGTGCCAGTACTAAGGGGAACCCTCCGAATGAGCAGTTCTTC.

This sequence joins TRBV20-1 and TRBJ2-5, with D uncertain. The CDR3 totals 13 residues. Per the germline V gene, CDR1 is DFQATT and CDR2 is SNEGSKA (reference sequence). Trimming pared 0 bases from V and 7 bases from J, leaving 12 bases between. In DNA form, the CDR3 reads TGCAGTGCTAGAGATGGTGGCAGTCCGACCCAGTACTTC. It is translated as CSARDGGSPTQYF.

This clonotype was detected only a few times. This chain uses TRBV5-4 with TRBJ2-3; unclear D gene. Germline V gene data show CDR1 as SGHNT and CDR2 as YYREEE (reference sequence). The CDR3 spans 14 residues. V was pared by 1 base and J by 6 bases, with 12 bases between. The CDR3 protein is CASSLYGGWDTQYF. The CDR3 DNA is TGTGCCAGCAGCTTGTATGGCGGATGGGATACGCAGTATTTT.